This T cell receptor beta chain was documented in a study of beta chain features in type 1 diabetes. All of the isolated RNA was reverse transcribed, so expressed TCRB transcripts were sequenced. Generated by immunoSEQ multiplex PCR, the TCRdb table keeps only in-frame clones and is missing some. The top ten clones hold 0.046% of a sample with 450,000 or so clones, about an eighth of them seen once. Material for sequencing was naive CD4+ T cells from blood. This clonotype was obtained from a woman aged 18-35 years in good health.

CDR3 DNA sequence: TGTGCCAGCAGCCTGCGGACGGTCAGCACAGATACGCAGTATTTT. Protein product: CASSLRTVSTDTQYF. This chain links TRBV7-2 with TRBJ2-3, with no clear D. The length of the CDR3 is 15 residues. Germline V gene lookup returns CDR1 SGHTA and CDR2 FQGNSA. The V and J ends lost 5 bases and 0 bases respectively, with 12 bases between them.